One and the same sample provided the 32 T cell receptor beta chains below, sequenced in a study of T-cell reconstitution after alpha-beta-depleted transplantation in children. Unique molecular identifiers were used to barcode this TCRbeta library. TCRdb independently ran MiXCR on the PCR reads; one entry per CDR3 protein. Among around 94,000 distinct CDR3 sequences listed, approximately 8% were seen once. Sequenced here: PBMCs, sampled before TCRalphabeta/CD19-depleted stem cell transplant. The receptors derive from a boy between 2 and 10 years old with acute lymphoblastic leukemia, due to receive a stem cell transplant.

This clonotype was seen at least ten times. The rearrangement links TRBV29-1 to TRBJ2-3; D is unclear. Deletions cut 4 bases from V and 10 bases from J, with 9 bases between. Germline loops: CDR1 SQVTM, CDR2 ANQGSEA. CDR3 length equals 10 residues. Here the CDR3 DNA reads TGCAGCGTTGCCGATAGGTCGCAGTATTTT. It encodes CSVADRSQYF.

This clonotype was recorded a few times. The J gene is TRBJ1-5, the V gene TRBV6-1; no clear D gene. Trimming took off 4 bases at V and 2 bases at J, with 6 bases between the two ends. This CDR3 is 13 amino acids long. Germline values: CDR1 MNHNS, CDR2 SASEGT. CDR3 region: CASSGGGNQPQHF. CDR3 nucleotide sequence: TGTGCCAGCAGTGGGGGAGGCAATCAGCCCCAGCATTTT.

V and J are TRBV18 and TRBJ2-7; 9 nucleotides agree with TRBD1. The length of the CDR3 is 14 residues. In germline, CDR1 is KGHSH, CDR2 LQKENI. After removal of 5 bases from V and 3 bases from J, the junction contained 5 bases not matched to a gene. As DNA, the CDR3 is TGTGCCAGCTCAGCTACGGGACAGGGCTACGAGCAGTACTTC. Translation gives CASSATGQGYEQYF.

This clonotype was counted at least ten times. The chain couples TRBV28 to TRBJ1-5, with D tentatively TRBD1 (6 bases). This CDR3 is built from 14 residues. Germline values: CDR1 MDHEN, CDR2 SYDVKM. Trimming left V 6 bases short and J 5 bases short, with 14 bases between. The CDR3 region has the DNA TGTGCCAGCAGGCGGTGGGGGGCTGATCAGCCCCAGCATTTT. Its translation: CASRRWGADQPQHF.

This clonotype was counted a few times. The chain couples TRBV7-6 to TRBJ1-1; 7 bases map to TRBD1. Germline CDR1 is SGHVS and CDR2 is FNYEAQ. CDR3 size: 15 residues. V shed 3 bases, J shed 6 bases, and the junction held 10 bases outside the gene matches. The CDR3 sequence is CASSFQPTGESEAFF. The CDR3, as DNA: TGTGCCAGCAGCTTCCAGCCAACAGGGGAGTCTGAAGCTTTCTTT.

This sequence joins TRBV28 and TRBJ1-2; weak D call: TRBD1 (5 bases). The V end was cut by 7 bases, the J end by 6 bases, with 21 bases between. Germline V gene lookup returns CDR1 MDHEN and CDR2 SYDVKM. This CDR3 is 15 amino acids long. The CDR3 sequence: CASITSGLLTHGYTF. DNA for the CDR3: TGTGCCAGCATTACCTCGGGACTCCTAACCCATGGCTACACCTTC.

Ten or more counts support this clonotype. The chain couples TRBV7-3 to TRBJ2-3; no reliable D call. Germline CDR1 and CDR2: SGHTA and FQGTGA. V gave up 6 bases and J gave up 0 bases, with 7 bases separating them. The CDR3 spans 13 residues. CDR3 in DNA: TGTGCCAGCAGTACAACTAGCACAGATACGCAGTATTTT. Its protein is CASSTTSTDTQYF. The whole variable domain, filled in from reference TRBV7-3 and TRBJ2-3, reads GAGVSQTPSNKVTEKGKYVELRCDPISGHTALYWYRQSLGQGPEFLIYFQGTGAADDSGLPNDRFFAVRPEGSVSTLKIQRTERGDSAVYLCASSTTSTDTQYFGPGTRLTVL.

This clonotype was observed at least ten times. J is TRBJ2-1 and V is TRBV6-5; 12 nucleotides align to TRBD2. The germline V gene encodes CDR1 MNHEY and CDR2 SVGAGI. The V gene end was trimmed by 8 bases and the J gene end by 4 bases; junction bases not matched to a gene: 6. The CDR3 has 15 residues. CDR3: CASSTSGGQYNEQFF. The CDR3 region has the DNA TGTGCCAGCTCAACTAGCGGGGGGCAATACAATGAGCAGTTCTTC.

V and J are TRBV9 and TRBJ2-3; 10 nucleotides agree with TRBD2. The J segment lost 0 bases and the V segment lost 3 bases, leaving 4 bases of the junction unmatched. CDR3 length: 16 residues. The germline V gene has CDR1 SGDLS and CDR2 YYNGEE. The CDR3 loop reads CASSGSTSGSTDTQYF. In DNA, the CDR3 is TGTGCCAGCAGCGGGTCGACTAGCGGGAGCACAGATACGCAGTATTTT.

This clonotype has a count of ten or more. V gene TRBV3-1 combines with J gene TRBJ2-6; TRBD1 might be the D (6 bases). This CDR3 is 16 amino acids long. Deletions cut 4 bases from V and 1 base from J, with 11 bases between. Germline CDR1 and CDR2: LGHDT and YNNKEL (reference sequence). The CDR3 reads CASSLSRGSGANVLTF. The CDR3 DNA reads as TGTGCCAGCAGCCTCTCTAGGGGGTCTGGGGCCAACGTCCTGACTTTC.

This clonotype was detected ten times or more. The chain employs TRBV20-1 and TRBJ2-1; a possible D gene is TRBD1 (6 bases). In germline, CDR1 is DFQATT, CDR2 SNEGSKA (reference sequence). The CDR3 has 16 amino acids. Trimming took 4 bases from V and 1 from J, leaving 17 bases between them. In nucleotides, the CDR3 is TGCAGTGCTAAGGGGGTTCCCCAAAGTTCCTACAATGAGCAGTTCTTC. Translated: CSAKGVPQSSYNEQFF.

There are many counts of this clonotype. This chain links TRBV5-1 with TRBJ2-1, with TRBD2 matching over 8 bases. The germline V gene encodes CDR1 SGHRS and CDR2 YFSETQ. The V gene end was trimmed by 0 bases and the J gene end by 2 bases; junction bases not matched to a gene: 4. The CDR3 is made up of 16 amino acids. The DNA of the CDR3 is TGCGCCAGCAGCTTGGATGGCGGGGGGCCCTACAATGAGCAGTTCTTC. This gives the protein CASSLDGGGPYNEQFF. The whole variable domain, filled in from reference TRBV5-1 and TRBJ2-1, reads KAGVTQTPRYLIKTRGQQVTLSCSPISGHRSVSWYQQTPGQGLQFLFEYFSETQRNKGNFPGRFSGRQFSNSRSEMNVSTLELGDSALYLCASSLDGGGPYNEQFFGPGTRLTVL.

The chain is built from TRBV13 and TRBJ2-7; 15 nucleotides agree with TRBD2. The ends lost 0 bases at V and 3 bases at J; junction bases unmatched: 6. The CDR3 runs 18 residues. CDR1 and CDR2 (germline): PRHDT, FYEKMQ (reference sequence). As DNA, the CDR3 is TGTGCCAGCAGCTTAGGCGGACTAGCGGGGGGGCTTGACTACGAGCAGTACTTC. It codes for CASSLGGLAGGLDYEQYF.

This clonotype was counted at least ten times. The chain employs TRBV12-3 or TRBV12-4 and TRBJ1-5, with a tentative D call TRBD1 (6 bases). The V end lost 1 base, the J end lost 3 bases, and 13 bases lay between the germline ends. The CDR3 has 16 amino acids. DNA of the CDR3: TGTGCCAGCAGTTTAGTGGGGGGCCTGAACAATCAGCCCCAGCATTTT. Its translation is CASSLVGGLNNQPQHF.

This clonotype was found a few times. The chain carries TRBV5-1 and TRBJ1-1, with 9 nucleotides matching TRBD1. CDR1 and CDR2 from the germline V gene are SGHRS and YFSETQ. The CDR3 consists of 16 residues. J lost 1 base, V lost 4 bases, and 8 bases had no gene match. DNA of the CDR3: TGCGCCAGCAGCAGCGGGGACAGGGTATGGAACACTGAAGCTTTCTTT. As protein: CASSSGDRVWNTEAFF.

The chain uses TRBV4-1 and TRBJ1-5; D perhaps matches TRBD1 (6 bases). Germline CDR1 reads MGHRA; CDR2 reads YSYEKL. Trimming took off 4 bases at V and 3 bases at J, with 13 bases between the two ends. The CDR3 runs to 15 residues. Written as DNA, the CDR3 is TGCGCCAGCAGCCCACGGCAGGGGTACAATCAGCCCCAGCATTTT. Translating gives CASSPRQGYNQPQHF.

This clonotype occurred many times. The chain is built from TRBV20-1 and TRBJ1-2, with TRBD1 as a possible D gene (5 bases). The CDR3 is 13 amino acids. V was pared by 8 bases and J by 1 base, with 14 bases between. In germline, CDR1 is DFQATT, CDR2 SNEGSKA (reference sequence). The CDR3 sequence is CSIRDQDNYGYTF. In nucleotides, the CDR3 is TGCAGTATCCGGGACCAAGATAACTATGGCTACACCTTC.

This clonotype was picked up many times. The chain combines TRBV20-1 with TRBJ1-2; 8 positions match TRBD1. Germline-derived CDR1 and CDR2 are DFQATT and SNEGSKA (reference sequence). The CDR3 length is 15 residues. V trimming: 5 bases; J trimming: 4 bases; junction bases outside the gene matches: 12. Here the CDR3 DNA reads TGCAGTGCTGCCCCCCGGACAGGGTTTGGCTATGGCTACACCTTC. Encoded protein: CSAAPRTGFGYGYTF.

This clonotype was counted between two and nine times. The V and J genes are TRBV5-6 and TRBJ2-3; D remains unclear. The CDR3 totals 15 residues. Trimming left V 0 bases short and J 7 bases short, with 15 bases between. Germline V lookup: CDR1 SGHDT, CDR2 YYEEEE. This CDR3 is CASSLGIVKPHTQYF. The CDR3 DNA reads TGTGCCAGCAGCTTGGGTATCGTCAAACCTCATACGCAGTATTTT.

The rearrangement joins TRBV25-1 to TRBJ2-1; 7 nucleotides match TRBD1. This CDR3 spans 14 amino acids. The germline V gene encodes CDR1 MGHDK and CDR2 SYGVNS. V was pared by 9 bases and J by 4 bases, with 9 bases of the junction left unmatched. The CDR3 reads CASSGTAMYNEQFF. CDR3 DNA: TGTGCCAGTTCCGGGACAGCTATGTACAATGAGCAGTTCTTC.

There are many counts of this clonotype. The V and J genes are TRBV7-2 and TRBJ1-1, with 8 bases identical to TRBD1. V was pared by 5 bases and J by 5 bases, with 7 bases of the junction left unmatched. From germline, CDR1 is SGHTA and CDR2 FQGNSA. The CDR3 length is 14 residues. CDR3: CASSLTGVVTEAFF. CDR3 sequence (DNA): TGTGCCAGCAGCCTGACAGGGGTGGTAACTGAAGCTTTCTTT.

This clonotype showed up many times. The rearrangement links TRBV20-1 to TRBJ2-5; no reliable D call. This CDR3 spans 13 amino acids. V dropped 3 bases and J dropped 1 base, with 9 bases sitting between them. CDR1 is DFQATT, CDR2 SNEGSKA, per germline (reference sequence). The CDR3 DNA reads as TGCAGTGCTAGGCCGGTAGCCCAAGAGACCCAGTACTTC. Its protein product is CSARPVAQETQYF.

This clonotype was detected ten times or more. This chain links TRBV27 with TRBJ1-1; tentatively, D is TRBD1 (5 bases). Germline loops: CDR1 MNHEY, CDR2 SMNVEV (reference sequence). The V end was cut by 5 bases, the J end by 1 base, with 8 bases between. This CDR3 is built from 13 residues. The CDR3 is CASSTGPNTEAFF. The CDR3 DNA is TGTGCCAGCAGTACGGGACCGAACACTGAAGCTTTCTTT.

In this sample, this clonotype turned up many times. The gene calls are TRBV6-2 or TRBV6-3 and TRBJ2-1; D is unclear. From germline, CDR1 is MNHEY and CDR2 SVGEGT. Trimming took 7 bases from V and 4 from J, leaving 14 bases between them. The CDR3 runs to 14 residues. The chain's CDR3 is CASTAVGEYNEQFF. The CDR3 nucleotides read TGTGCCAGCACTGCGGTTGGGGAATACAATGAGCAGTTCTTC.

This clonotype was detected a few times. In DNA form, the CDR3 reads TGTGCCAGCAGCTTAGGTTGGGGCAACGAGCAGTACTTC. This translates into CASSLGWGNEQYF. The chain links TRBV7-9 to TRBJ2-7, with D maybe TRBD1 (5 bases). Germline V lookup: CDR1 SEHNR, CDR2 FQNEAQ (reference sequence). Trimming took off 1 base at V and 5 bases at J, with 9 bases between the two ends. The CDR3 runs 13 residues.

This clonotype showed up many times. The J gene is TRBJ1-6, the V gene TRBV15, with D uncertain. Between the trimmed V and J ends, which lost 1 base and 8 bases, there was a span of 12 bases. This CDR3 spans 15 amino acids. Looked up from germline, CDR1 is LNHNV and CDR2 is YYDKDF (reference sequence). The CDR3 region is CATSRGKLDDSPLHF. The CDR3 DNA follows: TGTGCCACCAGCAGAGGGAAACTTGACGATTCACCCCTCCACTTT. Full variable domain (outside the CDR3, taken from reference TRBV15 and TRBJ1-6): DAMVIQNPRYQVTQFGKPVTLSCSQTLNHNVMYWYQQKSSQAPKLLFHYYDKDFNNEADTPDNFQSRRPNTSFCFLDIRSPGLGDTAMYLCATSRGKLDDSPLHFGNGTRLTVT.

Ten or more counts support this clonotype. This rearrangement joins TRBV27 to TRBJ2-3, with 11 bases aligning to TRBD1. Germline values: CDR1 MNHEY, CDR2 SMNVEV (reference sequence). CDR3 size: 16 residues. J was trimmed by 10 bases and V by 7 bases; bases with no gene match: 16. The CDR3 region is CASTAAGDRGGRAQYF. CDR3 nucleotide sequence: TGTGCCAGCACCGCCGCCGGGGACAGGGGGGGTCGGGCGCAGTATTTT.

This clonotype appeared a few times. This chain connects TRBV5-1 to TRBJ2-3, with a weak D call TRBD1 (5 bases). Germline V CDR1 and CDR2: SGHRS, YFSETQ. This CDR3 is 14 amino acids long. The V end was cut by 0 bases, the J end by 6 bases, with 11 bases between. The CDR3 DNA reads TGCGCCAGCAGCTTGGTCGGCAGGGCGGATACGCAGTATTTT. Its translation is CASSLVGRADTQYF.

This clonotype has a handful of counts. CDR3 nucleotides: TGTGCCAGCAGCCCCCCCCACGACAGAGGATATGGCTACACCTTC. Protein sequence: CASSPPHDRGYGYTF. This chain connects TRBV4-2 to TRBJ1-2; a possible D gene is TRBD1 (5 bases). The CDR3 covers 15 residues. CDR1 is LGHNA and CDR2 is YNFKEQ in the germline V gene. V shed 4 bases and J shed 5 bases, with 17 bases lying between them.

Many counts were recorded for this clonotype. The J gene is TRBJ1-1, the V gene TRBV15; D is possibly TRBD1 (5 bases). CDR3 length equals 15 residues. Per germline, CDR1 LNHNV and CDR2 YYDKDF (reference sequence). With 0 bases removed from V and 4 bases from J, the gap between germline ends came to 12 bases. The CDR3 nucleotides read TGTGCCACCAGCAGAGAATCCCTCGGGGGCACTGAAGCTTTCTTT. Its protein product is CATSRESLGGTEAFF.

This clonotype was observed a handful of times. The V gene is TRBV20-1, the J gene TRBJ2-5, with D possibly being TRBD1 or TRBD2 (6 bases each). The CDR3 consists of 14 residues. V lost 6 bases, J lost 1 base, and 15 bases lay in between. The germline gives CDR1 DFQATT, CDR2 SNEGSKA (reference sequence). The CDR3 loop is CSASSGDSQETQYF. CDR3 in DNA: TGCAGTGCAAGCTCAGGGGACTCCCAAGAGACCCAGTACTTC.

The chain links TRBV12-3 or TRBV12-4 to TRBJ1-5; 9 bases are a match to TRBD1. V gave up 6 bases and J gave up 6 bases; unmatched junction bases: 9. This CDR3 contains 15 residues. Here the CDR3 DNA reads TGTGCCAGCAGCGACCGGGACAGGGCCACTCAGCCCCAGCATTTT. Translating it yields CASSDRDRATQPQHF.